The sequence of this T cell receptor (beta chain) was determined in a study of blood T cell repertoires in COVID-19. Study information: Some COVID-19 samples were acute and others convalescent; all came from the United States, Italy and Spain. From T cells, B-cell-depleted T cells, or PBMCs came the material, which was cDNA or gDNA.

V lost 4 bases, J lost 2 bases, and 9 bases lay in between. The CDR3 consists of 14 residues. Germline CDR1 reads MDHEN; CDR2 reads SYDVKM. Per the study methods: Counts of nucleated cells, estimated from reference gene primer amplification, were obtained. Measured with immunoSEQ multiplex PCR; TCRdb has only the in-frame clones, and not every one. V, J and clone size derive from that table, while D and trimming were established from the DNA sequence. The data contain 80,000 or so clones, about 89% of them seen just once; the ten biggest clones take up about 1.9%. Sequencing was done on a sample of peripheral blood. The J gene is TRBJ1-3, the V gene TRBV28; D unresolved. The TCR was taken from a woman aged 60-75 years with acute or convalescent COVID-19. Written as DNA, the CDR3 is TGTGCCAGCAGTTCCCCGGGGACTGGAAACACCATATATTTT. The encoded protein is CASSSPGTGNTIYF.